This T cell receptor (beta chain) was recovered during a study of cytomegalovirus exposure and HLA in healthy donors. Researchers ran the PCR with 60 Vbeta and 13 Jbeta primers. The data were produced by immunoSEQ multiplex PCR, yet TCRdb's version contains in-frame clones alone and is incomplete. The repertoire holds more than 150,000 clones, with more than 70% as singletons. From germline, CDR1 is LGHNA and CDR2 YNFKEQ. The CDR3 extends over 16 amino acids. V lost 0 bases and J lost 0; bases outside the gene matches: 2. The chain has TRBV4-2 and TRBJ1-3; 7 nucleotides match TRBD1. The source of this sequence is a girl aged 10-17 years in good health and CMV-seropositive. The sequenced material came from PBMCs. CDR3 nucleotides: TGTGCCAGCAGCCAAGATCCAGGGGGCTCTGGAAACACCATATATTTT. Translating gives CASSQDPGGSGNTIYF.